The TCR beta chain under discussion was sequenced for a study of blood T cell repertoires in COVID-19. Profiled with immunoSEQ multiplex PCR; TCRdb holds only in-frame clones, not every one. The sample yields 220,000 or so clones, approximately 88% seen once. Germline CDR1 reads MGHRA; CDR2 reads YSYEKL. The CDR3 is made up of 15 amino acids. The ends were cut back, 1 base at V and 9 bases at J, with 18 bases in the middle. The material sequenced was peripheral blood. The chain combines TRBV4-1 with TRBJ1-1; unclear D gene. The receptor was isolated from a man in his 60s who had recovered from COVID-19. For the CDR3, the DNA is TGCGCCAGCAGCCAAGGGCACGGAGAAAGACCTCAAGCTTTCTTT. As protein: CASSQGHGERPQAFF.